This T cell receptor (beta chain) was retrieved from a study of identical twins (TCRdb year 2016). For the study in its entirety: TCR alpha and beta repertoires from monozygotic twins, unrelated adults of various ages and cord blood were deep-sequenced to test whether fetal clonotypes persist. To rule out contamination, replicate twin experiments were performed at different times with different library preparation protocols.

The library was prepared using 5' RACE. Data came from an Illumina HiSeq 2000. Template switching introduced a universal primer binding site; the final cDNA contained a unique molecular identifier, enabling accurate counting of TCR cDNA molecules. Specific primers in the conserved constant-segment region were used to synthesize first-strand cDNA for TCR alpha and beta chains. To control for contamination, every cDNA library was double barcoded, receiving both a SMART-Mk sample barcode and Illumina barcodes. TruSeq adapter sequences along with Illumina sample barcodes were introduced in two successive PCR steps. TCR alpha and beta cDNA libraries were sequenced on the Illumina HiSeq platform with custom primers. The paper's data handling went like this. MiGEC was used to process raw reads and extract unique molecular identifiers, and MiXCR was used to find CDR3 positions. Recombination models were inferred per individual with the repgenHMM and IGoR tools using an EM algorithm. The tcR package in R was used for shared clonotype analysis, with sharing normalized by the product of cloneset sizes. To study raw recombination without the effects of thymic and clonal selection, out-of-frame nonproductive sequences were analyzed. Using fastp at Q25 and MiXCR, TCRdb reprocessed the public reads and kept productive beta chains. Every CDR3 protein is listed once, alongside the most common genes and DNA of its rows. The V and J calls and clone size are TCRdb's, not the authors'. Within this sample are approximately 700,000 distinct CDR3 sequences, with around a sixth of them counted one time only. The top ten clones comprise roughly 13% of the sample.

All donors were healthy Caucasians. The twin cohort comprised three pairs of female monozygotic twins, all aged about 18 to 29 years. RNA for TCR libraries was isolated from peripheral blood mononuclear cells. A few counts support this clonotype. The specificity of this receptor is unknown. The input lacks base qualities; no much larger clone sits a single base away. From the cysteine through the phenylalanine, the CDR3 covers 13 amino acids. Only the CDR3 region is kept as DNA, spanning 39 bases read in frame from base 1. CDR1 SGHTA and CDR2 FQGTGA were looked up in the germline V gene. V and J are truncated by 5 bases and 1 base respectively, leaving an intervening sequence of 8 bases. Findings and caveats that apply to the study as a whole: Compared with coincidental sharing between unrelated individuals, out-of-frame TCR alpha sequences shared between twins showed an excess of sequences with low generation probability. In beta out-of-frame sequences, excess twin sharing was weaker, because having fewer shared sequences lowered the signal-to-noise ratio. Out-of-frame TCR alpha sharing in monozygotic twins was systematically underestimated by recombination models, whereas sharing between unrelated individuals was in agreement with the recombination models. Because the same donors could not be followed over many years, conclusions were based on cross-sectional statistical analysis. Fewer insertions were carried by abundant cord blood beta clonotypes; a weaker similar trend was observed in young adult naive repertoires, while no such trend was observed in memory repertoires. Invariant T cells such as MAIT and iNKT could partly confound zero-insertion analyses, though diverse VJ usage argued against this for most clonotypes.

This sample was also put to use in a study of T cells expressing NK-cell markers. The second study also describes: Three sorted T-cell subsets (CD3+CD56+NKG2C+, CD3+CD56+NKG2C- and CD3+CD56-NKG2C+) from about 8 donors had their TCR beta-chain repertoires profiled. Among the eight sequenced donors, only one was HCMV-seronegative, while the other seven were HCMV-seropositive. In several experiments an anti-gammadeltaTCR antibody was added to restrict sorting to alphabetaTCR-expressing T cells. In roughly 6 donors, the dominant CD3+CD56+NKG2C+ clonotypes were among the top 10 CD8+ clonotypes and accounted for about 1.0-7.5% of CD8+ T cells. Those dominant clonotypes were again the most abundant among CD3+CD56-NKG2C+ cells in a handful of donors, at about 25-60.1%. Whether the expanded NKG2C-expressing T cell clones were specific for HCMV antigens remained unclear. The study sequenced eight donors, all healthy volunteers chosen at random: three men and five women. HCMV-specific IgG was detected in serum with a commercial ELISA kit to determine HCMV serostatus. Bulk peripheral blood T-cell repertoires were additionally sequenced from unsorted PBMC for roughly six donors. MIGEC was used to demultiplex reads and group the reads by UMI, and MiTCR was used to assemble and quantify clonotypes. To exclude erroneous sequences, only TCR cDNA sequences supported by at least two reads were retained. The tcR package was used for downstream repertoire analysis, with clonotypes matched between fractions based on CDR3 nucleotide sequence plus V segment. VDJmatch was used to annotate antigen specificity against VDJdb, with one amino acid substitution in CDR3 permitted.

The receptor's source is a woman in her late teens or twenties in good health. The specimen sequenced was PBMCs. Rearrangement joined TRBV7-3 to TRBJ1-1, with no D gene named confidently. The CDR3 corresponds to CASSMGPNTEAFF. The DNA is as follows: TGTGCCAGCAGCATGGGTCCGAACACTGAAGCTTTCTTT. Joined to the reference TRBV7-3 and TRBJ1-1 proteins, this CDR3 gives the full variable domain: GAGVSQTPSNKVTEKGKYVELRCDPISGHTALYWYRQSLGQGPEFLIYFQGTGAADDSGLPNDRFFAVRPEGSVSTLKIQRTERGDSAVYLCASSMGPNTEAFFGQGTRLTVV.